This TCR beta chain was identified during a study of T cell responses to AZD1222 COVID-19 vaccine (dated by TCRdb to about 2021). For the study in its entirety: AZD1222 recipients given second doses at about 4 weeks or at about 12 weeks were pooled, since spike-specific TCR depth and breadth were not found to differ between the two schedules. A total of under 250 trial participants underwent TCR sequencing, of whom roughly 210 had received two doses of AZD1222 and approximately 25 had received two doses of the MenACWY control vaccine. Trial participants were enrolled by age into 18-55, 56-69 and 70-plus year subgroups, with roughly 160, 29 and 62 TCR-sequenced participants respectively. The full study reports these points: Because no day 14 peak-response samples were available, repertoires were characterized only after the peak T cell response. Vaccine-associated CD4 TCRs spanned the whole spike protein, with dominant responses in regions 160-218 and 743-854. Nearly half of unique spike-specific TCRs reportedly recognized epitopes outside regions mutated in the B.1.351 and B.1.1.7 variants. After two AZD1222 doses, both the breadth and the depth of spike-specific TCRs were significantly higher than at day 0 and than in MenACWY recipients. Participants were mostly white British, with more females than males. The authors suggested clonal diversity may have been underestimated. Conclusions about previously exposed vaccinees are limited, since just five or six AZD1222 recipients were seropositive for SARS-CoV-2 at baseline. The 56-69-year group was small, and its depth increase did not reach significance, likely because of low power.

Relative to germline, V is missing 3 bases and J is missing 3 bases, with 5 bases of the junction outside any gene match. Inclusive of the bounding cysteine and phenylalanine, the CDR3 is 16 residues long. Just CDR3 DNA is preserved here, 48 bases in frame from base 1. The germline V gene specifies MDHEN as CDR1 and SYDVKM as CDR2. On this clone: Its antigen specificity is not known. Qualities for individual bases were not recorded, and no much larger clone is one base off.

In the paper's terms, the time point label means: baseline before first vaccination. Vaccinee samples were obtained from the UK trials COV001 and COV002, which included a single-blind randomized controlled phase 2/3 trial of AZD1222 (ChAdOx1 nCoV-19) in healthy adults. Trial participant PBMC samples were collected at day 0 and day 28 after the second dose for TCRbeta chain sequencing. The CDR3 regions of human TCRbeta chains were analyzed by immunosequencing. Processing in the source paper ran as follows. TCRs in the repertoires were compared against a reference library of SARS-CoV-2-specific TCRs that had been generated with the MIRA antigen-specificity platform. Breadth meant the fraction of unique TCRs that were SARS-CoV-2-associated, whereas depth meant the fraction of total T cells that were SARS-CoV-2-associated. Using the MIRA data, each spike-specific TCR was assigned both to the spike region to which the TCR was reactive and to a CD4 or CD8 class. Log10-transformed breadth and depth values were compared by one-way ANOVA with Sidak's multiple comparisons tests. Sourced from immuneACCESS, this table was stored by TCRdb with only in-frame sequences that have V and J called. A share of the clones is absent; for the studies checked, an unresolved V gene accounts for under half, and the remainder has no known explanation. The DNA was the basis for D and trimming; V, J and clone size are from that table. The sample has over 85,000 clones on record, less than 90% of them singletons. The ten largest clones add up to approximately 15% of the sample.

The chain links TRBV28 with TRBJ1-1, and 12 junctional nucleotides match TRBD1. This clonotype originated in an adult in good health. Sequencing was performed on peripheral blood, taken on day 0 of AZD1222 vaccination. The CDR3 region reads CASSLVGTGGHTEAFF. The sequenced DNA is TGTGCCAGCAGTTTGGTTGGGACAGGGGGCCACACTGAAGCTTTCTTT.